Below are 28 T cell receptor beta chains sequenced from a single sample in a study of cytomegalovirus exposure and HLA in healthy donors (dated by TCRdb to about 2017). Receptors were amplified or captured by the immunoSEQ multiplex PCR assay. For the multiplex PCR, a mixture combining 60 forward primers for TCR Vbeta segments and 13 reverse primers for TCR Jbeta segments was used. Drawn from immuneACCESS, this table holds only the in-frame rearrangements with V and J called that TCRdb kept. Clones are partly lost; checked studies trace under half to an unresolved V gene and leave the rest unexplained. In all, the sample holds about 120,000 clones, and more than 65% of those were seen once. Around 1.5% of the sample goes to the ten largest clones. Sequencing input: PBMCs. The receptors here all came from a woman under 30 in good health and CMV-seronegative.

This sequence joins TRBV5-8 and TRBJ2-6, with D uncertain. CDR3 length: 15 amino acids. Trimming pared 0 bases from V and 6 bases from J, leaving 10 bases between. Germline CDR1 and CDR2: SGHTS and YDEGEE. The CDR3 DNA reads as TGTGCCAGCAGCTTGGTCGGGTCTATGGCCAACGTCCTGACTTTC. This gives the protein CASSLVGSMANVLTF.

V and J are TRBV4-3 and TRBJ2-2, with D unresolved. The CDR3 sequence is 14 residues long. The germline V and J ends were trimmed by 6 bases and 2 bases, with 10 bases remaining between them. CDR1 is LGHNA, CDR2 YSLEER, per germline. The CDR3 bases are TGCGCCAGCAGAAAGTTACTTAACACCGGGGAGCTGTTTTTT. It codes for CASRKLLNTGELFF.

This chain links TRBV14 with TRBJ2-1, with TRBD2 matching 8 bases. V dropped 0 bases and J dropped 6; count of bases not matched to a gene: 13. The CDR3 spans 18 residues. CDR1 and CDR2 (germline): SGHDN, FVKESK. The CDR3 protein is CASSQELLRAGVPNEQFF. CDR3 DNA sequence: TGTGCCAGCAGCCAAGAACTCCTCAGAGCGGGAGTCCCCAATGAGCAGTTCTTC.

V and J are TRBV30 and TRBJ1-1; no firm D call. The V and J ends lost 3 bases and 1 base respectively, with 9 bases between them. The CDR3 sequence is 13 residues long. Germline V gene sequence: CDR1 GTSNPN, CDR2 SVGIG (reference sequence). CDR3 nucleotides: TGTGCCTGGAGATTACGGGAGAACACTGAAGCTTTCTTT. Protein sequence: CAWRLRENTEAFF.

This chain joins TRBV11-2 and TRBJ2-6; 9 bases are a match to TRBD2. V was pared by 5 bases and J by 0 bases, with 8 bases of the junction left unmatched. CDR1 and CDR2 from the germline V gene are SGHAT and FQNNGV. The CDR3 spans 18 residues. The CDR3 DNA reads TGTGCCAGCAGCCCTCGACTAGCGGTGAGCTCTGGGGCCAACGTCCTGACTTTC. Residues: CASSPRLAVSSGANVLTF. Drawing the rest from reference TRBV11-2 and TRBJ2-6, the complete variable domain is EAGVAQSPRYKIIEKRQSVAFWCNPISGHATLYWYQQILGQGPKLLIQFQNNGVVDDSQLPKDRFSAERLKGVDSTLKIQPAKLEDSAVYLCASSPRLAVSSGANVLTFGAGSRLTVL.

The chain has TRBV7-9 and TRBJ1-2, with a weak D call TRBD1 (6 bases). The CDR3 is 13 residues long. Germline values: CDR1 SEHNR, CDR2 FQNEAQ (reference sequence). Deletions cut 0 bases from V and 7 bases from J, with 9 bases between. CDR3 coding DNA: TGTGCCAGCAGCTTAGCACAGGGCCCTGGCTACACCTTC. The encoded protein is CASSLAQGPGYTF.

The rearrangement joins TRBV13 to TRBJ1-6; D gene ambiguous. This CDR3 region has 14 residues. Germline V gives CDR1 PRHDT, CDR2 FYEKMQ (reference sequence). With 2 bases removed from V and 6 bases from J, the gap between germline ends came to 8 bases. The chain's CDR3 is CASSLRGSNSPLHF. DNA for the CDR3: TGTGCCAGCAGCTTAAGAGGTAGTAATTCACCCCTCCACTTT.

CDR3 sequence (DNA): TGTGCCTGGAGTGTAGGGGAAGTTTCCCCCGATTCACCCCTCCACTTT. Translated, it gives CAWSVGEVSPDSPLHF. This chain uses TRBV30 with TRBJ1-6; D might be TRBD1 (5 bases). Trimming removed 0 bases from V and 8 bases from J, with 17 bases in between. Germline V gives CDR1 GTSNPN, CDR2 SVGIG (reference sequence). The CDR3 spans 16 residues.

The CDR3 region is CASSETGEDTQYF. The CDR3 DNA is TGCGCCAGCAGTGAAACGGGAGAGGATACGCAGTATTTT. The J gene is TRBJ2-3, the V gene TRBV10-1, with D possibly TRBD2 on 6 matching bases. CDR3 size: 13 residues. Germline V gene data show CDR1 as WNHNN and CDR2 as SYGVQD (reference sequence). Trimming pared 3 bases from V and 6 bases from J, leaving 10 bases between.

The rearrangement uses TRBV5-1 and TRBJ1-2; TRBD1 matches at 7 bases. The CDR3 totals 13 residues. V lost 2 bases and J lost 6; bases outside the gene matches: 4. Germline V lookup: CDR1 SGHRS, CDR2 YFSETQ. The CDR3 nucleotides are TGCGCCAGCAGCTTCGGTCAGGGGGATGGCTACACCTTC. Amino acids: CASSFGQGDGYTF.

This chain connects TRBV28 to TRBJ2-1; TRBD1 might be the D (6 bases). V was clipped by 4 bases and J by 3 bases, with 10 bases between them. Germline V CDR1 and CDR2: MDHEN, SYDVKM. CDR3 length: 14 amino acids. This chain's CDR3 is CASSSLGGYNEQFF. CDR3 coding DNA: TGTGCCAGCAGTTCCCTAGGGGGCTACAATGAGCAGTTCTTC.

The V call is TRBV7-9, the J call TRBJ1-2; 7 positions match TRBD1. With 5 bases clipped from V and 6 bases from J, the junction kept 9 bases outside the gene matches. The CDR3 consists of 14 residues. Germline loops: CDR1 SEHNR, CDR2 FQNEAQ (reference sequence). CDR3 residues: CASSGQVGGDGYTF. CDR3 DNA: TGTGCCAGCAGCGGACAGGTGGGAGGTGATGGCTACACCTTC.

This clone was recorded once. A read error may produce the germline difference seen at one junction end. The chain carries TRBV4-1 and TRBJ2-4; TRBD1 matches 10 bases. Germline lookup yields CDR1 MGHRA and CDR2 YSYEKL. This CDR3 has 16 residues. The DNA of the CDR3 is TGCGCCAGCAGCCAAGTTATAGGGACAGGGGAAAACAGTCAGTACTTC. Amino acids: CASSQVIGTGENSQYF.

The V and J genes are TRBV30 and TRBJ2-3; 8 bases align to TRBD2. The V and J ends lost 4 bases and 1 base, in that order; junction bases with no gene match: 4. Per germline, CDR1 GTSNPN and CDR2 SVGIG (reference sequence). This CDR3 has 14 amino acids. CDR3 in amino acids: CAWNFGGGTDTQYF. CDR3 bases: TGTGCCTGGAATTTCGGGGGGGGCACAGATACGCAGTATTTT.

This rearrangement joins TRBV7-9 to TRBJ1-5, with 7 bases fitting TRBD1. The CDR3 is 17 amino acids. The germline V gene encodes CDR1 SEHNR and CDR2 FQNEAQ (reference sequence). The ends lost 1 base at V and 1 base at J; junction bases unmatched: 7. The CDR3 coding sequence is TGTGCCAGCAGCTTAGGGACAGGTCGGGGAAGCAATCAGCCCCAGCATTTT. It encodes CASSLGTGRGSNQPQHF.

The gene calls are TRBV6-5 and TRBJ1-2; 10 bases agree with TRBD1. The CDR3 has 16 amino acids. Per the germline V gene, CDR1 is MNHEY and CDR2 is SVGAGI. With V trimmed by 0 bases and J by 4 bases, 5 bases remained unmatched. The CDR3 spells CASSYSGTGETYGYTF. In DNA, the CDR3 is TGTGCCAGCAGTTACTCGGGGACAGGGGAGACCTATGGCTACACCTTC.

Remarks on this clone: The junction departs from germline at one end; a sequencing error may be responsible. This CDR3 reads CASSPPPGLNSQYF. DNA for the CDR3: TGTGCCAGCAGCCCCCCCCCGGGACTTAACAGTCAGTACTTC. The chain combines TRBV7-2 with TRBJ2-4; weak D call: TRBD2 (6 bases). This CDR3 comprises 14 residues. The germline CDR1 and CDR2 sequences are SGHTA and FQGNSA.

The chain is built from TRBV9 and TRBJ2-3, with D unresolved. Germline assignment: CDR1 SGDLS and CDR2 YYNGEE. Trimming left V 7 bases short and J 2 bases short, with 14 bases between. The CDR3 is made up of 14 amino acids. The CDR3 region has the DNA TGTGCCAGCTCCCTAGGCCCCTTCACAGATACGCAGTATTTT. Translating gives CASSLGPFTDTQYF.

This clone came up a few times. The chain links TRBV27 to TRBJ2-1; 14 bases match TRBD2. The CDR3 covers 15 residues. The V segment lost 6 bases and the J segment 7 bases; nucleotides outside the gene matches: 5. Germline CDR1 and CDR2: MNHEY and SMNVEV (reference sequence). The CDR3 reads CASRLGTSGRNEQFF. The DNA for the CDR3 is TGTGCCAGCAGACTTGGGACTAGCGGGAGAAATGAGCAGTTCTTC.

The chain's CDR3 is CAPLAGGGVEAFF. The CDR3 region has the DNA TGTGCCCCCTTAGCGGGGGGGGGAGTGGAAGCTTTCTTT. The chain couples TRBV6-5 to TRBJ1-1, with a weak D call TRBD1 (5 bases). CDR3 length: 13 amino acids. CDR1 MNHEY and CDR2 SVGAGI come from the germline V gene. V was clipped by 11 bases and J by 8 bases, with 21 bases between them.

The sample holds one count of this clone. The CDR3 DNA is TGTGCCAGTAGTCGACCGGGACAGGGTGTATACGAGCAGTACTTC. Encoded protein: CASSRPGQGVYEQYF. The chain employs TRBV19 and TRBJ2-7; 9 bases match TRBD1. Per germline, CDR1 LNHDA and CDR2 SQIVND (reference sequence). The V gene end was trimmed by 5 bases and the J gene end by 4 bases; junction bases not matched to a gene: 9. There are 15 residues in the CDR3.

This chain joins TRBV7-7 and TRBJ2-2; a possible D gene is TRBD2 (5 bases). V was trimmed by 5 bases and J by 0 bases, leaving 7 bases between them. The CDR3 is 14 amino acids. The germline CDR1 and CDR2 sequences are SSHAT and FNYEAQ (reference sequence). This CDR3 is CASSPSSNTGELFF. The CDR3 bases are TGTGCCAGCAGCCCTAGCTCGAACACCGGGGAGCTGTTTTTT.

The chain joins TRBV4-2 to TRBJ2-4, with 8 bases aligning to TRBD1. The ends lost 0 bases at V and 7 bases at J; junction bases unmatched: 11. This CDR3 comprises 17 residues. From germline, CDR1 is LGHNA and CDR2 YNFKEQ. CDR3 residues: CASSQDKGRTGRNIQYF. In DNA form, the CDR3 reads TGTGCCAGCAGCCAAGATAAGGGGAGGACAGGGCGGAACATTCAGTACTTC.

The chain has TRBV27 and TRBJ2-3; D gene unclear. Trimming removed 6 bases at V and 2 bases at J, with 9 bases between. This CDR3 region has 13 residues. From germline, CDR1 is MNHEY and CDR2 SMNVEV (reference sequence). This CDR3 reads CASRGPITDTQYF. The CDR3 region has the DNA TGTGCCAGCAGGGGCCCAATCACAGATACGCAGTATTTT.

The V gene is TRBV4-3, the J gene TRBJ2-7, with D hard to call. The ends were cut back, 0 bases at V and 0 bases at J, with 12 bases in the middle. The CDR3 totals 16 residues. Germline assignment: CDR1 LGHNA and CDR2 YSLEER. In DNA form, the CDR3 reads TGCGCCAGCAGCCAAGATGTAACGGGTAGCTCCTACGAGCAGTACTTC. It is translated as CASSQDVTGSSYEQYF.

This clone came up a few times. The chain links TRBV7-9 to TRBJ1-1; TRBD1 might be the D (5 bases). This CDR3 is built from 14 residues. The ends were cut back, 10 bases at V and 5 bases at J, with 20 bases in the middle. Germline V CDR1 and CDR2: SEHNR, FQNEAQ (reference sequence). The CDR3 DNA is TGTGCCACCTCTAAGATGGGGGAGGGGACTGAAGCTTTCTTT. Translated: CATSKMGEGTEAFF.

The rearrangement links TRBV13 to TRBJ2-7; 11 bases agree with TRBD2. The CDR3 covers 15 residues. V dropped 5 bases and J dropped 4; count of bases not matched to a gene: 7. Looked up from germline, CDR1 is PRHDT and CDR2 is FYEKMQ (reference sequence). CDR3 loop: CASSPSGLAAYEQYF. For the CDR3, the DNA is TGTGCCAGCAGCCCCTCGGGACTAGCGGCGTACGAGCAGTACTTC.

To note about this clone: The junction departs from germline at one end; a sequencing error may be responsible. The CDR3 here is CASSLTSGQETQYF. CDR3 coding DNA: TGTGCTAGCAGCTTGACTAGCGGGCAAGAGACCCAGTACTTC. The chain employs TRBV7-7 and TRBJ2-5, with 10 positions matching TRBD2. In germline, CDR1 is SSHAT, CDR2 FNYEAQ (reference sequence). The CDR3 contains 14 residues.